This T cell receptor beta chain is drawn from a study of T cell responses to AZD1222 COVID-19 vaccine. At the level of the study: Some second doses came at about 4 weeks and others at about 12 weeks; these were pooled. Study-wide results and caveats: Distributed over spike, vaccine-associated CD4 TCRs predominated at 160-218 and 743-854. Donors were chiefly white British, with a greater number of females, and clonal diversity was perhaps underestimated.

TCRdb keeps only in-frame clones here, not all; method: immunoSEQ multiplex PCR. The table shows about 130,000 clones, with 70% to 90% occurring only once. This clone was picked up one time. The antigen is unknown. CDR1 is LNHDA and CDR2 is SQIVND in the germline V gene (reference sequence). The CDR3 has 16 residues. V was pared by 8 bases and J by 2 bases, with 12 bases of the junction left unmatched. Material: peripheral blood, obtained on day 0 of AZD1222 vaccination. The sequence derives from an adult in good health. The chain has TRBV19 and TRBJ1-5; 7 positions match TRBD1. This CDR3 is CASWGQGGSGNQPQHF. CDR3 nucleotides: TGTGCCAGTTGGGGGCAGGGGGGCTCCGGCAATCAGCCCCAGCATTTT.